This T cell receptor (beta chain) is drawn from a study of cytomegalovirus exposure and HLA in healthy donors. Study-level background: From donors who were HLA-typed, an early data release held 80 million to 85 million unique TCRs.

Points from the study as a whole: The study recorded about 150 TCR beta chains that were cytomegalovirus-associated. An ancestry cluster, one associated with Asian ancestry, reportedly showed fewer N-insertions than the approximately 650-donor mean in a later analysis.

In its sample, this clone was seen a few times. The antigen is unknown. Trimming cost V 5 bases and J 5 bases; bases outside gene matches: 10. This CDR3 has 16 amino acids. CDR1 is SGHTA, CDR2 FQGNSA, per germline. The PCR ran on 60 Vbeta and 13 Jbeta primers. How the authors handled the data: Per a later analysis, the number of unique TCR beta chains was approximately 80 million, of which about 10 million were shared. The assay was immunoSEQ multiplex PCR, and TCRdb's table has in-frame clones only and misses some. V, J and clone size are those of that table, while D and trimming were read from the DNA. The data hold around 140,000 clones, with roughly 74% observed a single time.

Sequenced sample: PBMCs. The rearrangement uses TRBV7-2 and TRBJ2-7; TRBD2 aligns across 12 bases. This TCR was recovered from a man aged 40-50 years in good health and CMV-seronegative. The CDR3: CASSLYPTSGGNEQYF. CDR3 nucleotides: TGTGCCAGCAGCCTGTACCCGACTAGCGGGGGAAACGAGCAGTACTTC. Looking up the rest from reference TRBV7-2 and TRBJ2-7 gives the full variable domain: GAGVSQSPSNKVTEKGKDVELRCDPISGHTALYWYRQSLGQGLEFLIYFQGNSAPDKSGLPSDRFSAERTGGSVSTLTIQRTQQEDSAVYLCASSLYPTSGGNEQYFGPGTRLTVT.